The T cell receptor (beta chain) described here comes from a study of human T cells and chemical hapten exposure. Study-level results: TCRs above 1 in 1000 frequency did not change with DPC sensitization.

Time point specified: healthy volunteer bleed at 2 weeks. Sequencing started from total RNA isolated from unfractionated whole blood. TCRdb processed the RACE reads anew with MiXCR; each CDR3 protein has one entry. Counted here are roughly 130,000 distinct CDR3 sequences, roughly 9% occurring once; the ten biggest clones make up under 2%. This clonotype was picked up many times. The antigen remains unidentified. Germline V CDR1 and CDR2: KGHSH, LQKENI. The CDR3 totals 13 residues. The V end was cut by 8 bases, the J end by 0 bases, with 9 bases between. The TCR originated in a male donor in good health. Some clones in this sample may be carry-over from other donors' samples. The chain carries TRBV18 and TRBJ2-3; D call uncertain. Sequenced: whole blood. For the CDR3, the DNA is TGTGCCAGCAGCCCCCCTAGCACAGATACGCAGTATTTT. Its protein is CASSPPSTDTQYF.